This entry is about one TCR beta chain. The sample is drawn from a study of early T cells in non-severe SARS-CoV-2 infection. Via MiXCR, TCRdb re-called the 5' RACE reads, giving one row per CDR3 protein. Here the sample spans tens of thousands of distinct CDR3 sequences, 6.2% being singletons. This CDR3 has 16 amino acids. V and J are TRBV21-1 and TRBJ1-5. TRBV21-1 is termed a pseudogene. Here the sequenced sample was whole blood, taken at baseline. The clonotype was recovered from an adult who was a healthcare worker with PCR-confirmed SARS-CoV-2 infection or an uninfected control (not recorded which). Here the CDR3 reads CASSKARGWGNQPQHF. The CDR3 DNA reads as TGTGCCAGCAGCAAAGCTCGAGGGTGGGGCAATCAGCCCCAGCATTTT.